This TCR beta chain was identified during a study of preoperative IRX-2 immunotherapy in early breast cancer. Regarding treatment: preoperative locoregional IRX-2 cytokine immunotherapy. Preoperative locoregional IRX-2 cytokine immunotherapy was tested in the phase Ib source study. The germline gives CDR1 MNHGY, CDR2 SAAAGT. V lost 4 bases, J lost 3 bases, and 9 bases stayed unmatched. This CDR3 has 16 residues. The assay was immunoSEQ multiplex PCR, and TCRdb's table has in-frame clones only and misses some. The sample includes about 740 clones, approximately 79% of them seen just once. Specimen: tumor tissue, collected after IRX-2 immunotherapy. This chain connects TRBV6-8 to TRBJ2-1, with TRBD2 matching over 7 bases. The TCR comes from a human donor with breast cancer. CDR3 residues: CASSSLRGGSYNEQFF. CDR3 in DNA: TGTGCCAGCAGTTCTCTTCGCGGGGGTAGCTACAATGAGCAGTTCTTC.